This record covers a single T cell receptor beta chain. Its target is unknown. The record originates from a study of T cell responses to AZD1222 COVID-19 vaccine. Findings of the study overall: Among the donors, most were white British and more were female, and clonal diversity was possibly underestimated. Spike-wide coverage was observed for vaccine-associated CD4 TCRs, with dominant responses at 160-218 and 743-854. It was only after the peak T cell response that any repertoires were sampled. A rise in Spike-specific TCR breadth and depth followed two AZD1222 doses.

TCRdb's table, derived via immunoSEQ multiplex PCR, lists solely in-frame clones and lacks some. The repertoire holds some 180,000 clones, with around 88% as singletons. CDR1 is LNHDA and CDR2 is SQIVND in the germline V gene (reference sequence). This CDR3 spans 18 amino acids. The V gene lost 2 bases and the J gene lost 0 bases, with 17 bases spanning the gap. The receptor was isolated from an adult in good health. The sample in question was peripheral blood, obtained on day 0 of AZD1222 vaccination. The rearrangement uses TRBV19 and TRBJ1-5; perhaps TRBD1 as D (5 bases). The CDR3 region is CASSISHAGTDSNQPQHF. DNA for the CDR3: TGTGCCAGTAGTATATCTCACGCCGGGACCGATAGCAATCAGCCCCAGCATTTT. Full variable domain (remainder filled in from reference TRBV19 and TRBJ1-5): DGGITQSPKYLFRKEGQNVTLSCEQNLNHDAMYWYRQDPGQGLRLIYYSQIVNDFQKGDIAEGYSVSREKKESFPLTVTSAQKNPTAFYLCASSISHAGTDSNQPQHFGDGTRLSIL.